Shown below are 15 T cell receptor beta chains from a single sample sequenced in a study of blood T cells in healthy people across ages (dated by TCRdb to about 2015). The method behind the library was 5' RACE. TCRdb names Illumina HiSeq 2500 as the instrument used. A second roughly 6 to 12 cycle PCR used a sample-barcoded 5' primer and a J-beta primer mix. TCRdb took the public reads, trimmed them with fastp at Q25, ran MiXCR for clone calling and kept in-frame beta chains. Every CDR3 protein is listed once, alongside the most common genes and DNA of its rows. Recorded for this sample are around 1.5 million distinct CDR3 sequences; roughly 40% of them occurred a single time. The ten largest account for roughly 7.7% of the sample. Sample: blood. Receptors were obtained from a woman aged 18-29 years in good health.

V and J are TRBV6-5 and TRBJ2-3; D is ambiguous. V was pared by 2 bases and J by 6 bases, with 12 bases between. CDR3 size: 14 residues. Germline CDR1 reads MNHEY; CDR2 reads SVGAGI. CDR3: CASSYADPSDTQYF. The CDR3 nucleotides read TGTGCCAGCAGTTACGCCGACCCCTCGGATACGCAGTATTTT.

This clonotype was observed a few times. This chain uses TRBV10-3 with TRBJ2-5; D gene unclear. The tail of the sequence fits TRBJ2-1 better, so the J call may be wrong. CDR3 length: 13 amino acids. Germline V gene sequence: CDR1 ENHRY, CDR2 SYGVKD. CDR3 bases: TGTGCCATCAGTGAGTCGACTGGAGAGACCCAGTTCTTC. Amino acids: CAISESTGETQFF.

This clonotype was counted between two and nine times. This chain connects TRBV27 to TRBJ2-2; D ambiguous. V dropped 2 bases and J dropped 6 bases, with 7 bases sitting between them. Germline V gives CDR1 MNHEY, CDR2 SMNVEV (reference sequence). The CDR3 is 13 amino acids. CDR3: CASSLGSPGELFF. For the CDR3, the DNA is TGTGCCAGCAGTTTAGGGTCCCCCGGGGAGCTGTTTTTT.

The chain uses TRBV7-8 and TRBJ2-7, with 11 bases fitting TRBD1. CDR3 size: 13 residues. Germline V CDR1 and CDR2: SGHVS, FQNEAQ. The trim removed 10 bases at V and 2 bases at J, leaving 4 bases unmatched. The CDR3 region has the DNA TGTGCCACTTCGGACAGGGGGCCCTACGAGCAGTACTTC. It specifies CATSDRGPYEQYF.

The CDR3 protein is CASRRPGQGKTGELFF. The CDR3 bases are TGCGCCAGCAGACGTCCGGGACAGGGGAAGACCGGGGAGCTGTTTTTT. The V and J genes are TRBV5-1 and TRBJ2-2, with 10 positions matching TRBD1. Germline trimming cut 5 bases from V and 5 bases from J; bases unmatched to any gene: 9. The V gene's germline CDR1 is SGHRS and CDR2 YFSETQ. The CDR3 contains 16 residues.

This clonotype was seen a handful of times. The V call is TRBV10-3, the J call TRBJ2-1; no clear D. Trimming stripped 4 bases from V and 4 bases from J, with 8 bases between. Germline assignment: CDR1 ENHRY and CDR2 SYGVKD. CDR3 length equals 13 residues. CDR3 in amino acids: CAISVWDYNEQFF. In nucleotides, the CDR3 is TGTGCCATCAGTGTGTGGGATTACAATGAGCAGTTCTTC.

V usage is TRBV29-1 and J usage is TRBJ2-1; 12 positions agree with TRBD2. V lost 6 bases and J lost 6; bases outside the gene matches: 9. The CDR3 covers 15 residues. Germline CDR1 and CDR2: SQVTM and ANQGSEA. The CDR3 DNA follows: TGCAGCGTCAAGACTCCGGGACTAGCGGGCAATGAGCAGTTCTTC. Amino acid sequence: CSVKTPGLAGNEQFF.

This clonotype was seen only a few times. The V and J genes are TRBV6-5 and TRBJ2-1; 10 nucleotides line up with TRBD1. The germline gives CDR1 MNHEY, CDR2 SVGAGI. The CDR3 loop spans 15 amino acids. Germline trimming cut 2 bases from V and 5 bases from J; bases unmatched to any gene: 3. The CDR3 bases are TGTGCCAGCAGTTACAGGGACAGGGGCGACAATGAGCAGTTCTTC. Translation gives CASSYRDRGDNEQFF.

This clonotype was counted only a few times. The V call is TRBV18, the J call TRBJ2-1, with 9 bases lining up with TRBD2. The CDR3 consists of 17 residues. V lost 5 bases and J lost 4; bases outside the gene matches: 12. The germline V gene encodes CDR1 KGHSH and CDR2 LQKENI. In DNA, the CDR3 is TGTGCCAGCTCAAGGGAAAGAGGGACTAGCAGTTACAATGAGCAGTTCTTC. Translated, it gives CASSRERGTSSYNEQFF.

In this sample, this clonotype turned up a few times. The J gene is TRBJ2-3, the V gene TRBV5-1; TRBD1 is a possible D gene (6 bases). CDR1 and CDR2 (germline): SGHRS, YFSETQ. The CDR3 is 14 amino acids. V gave up 4 bases and J gave up 2 bases, with 11 bases separating them. The DNA of the CDR3 is TGCGCCAGCAGCGTCCGGACAGACACAGATACGCAGTATTTT. This codes for CASSVRTDTDTQYF.

The chain uses TRBV7-2 and TRBJ1-4, with D unclear. This CDR3 has 14 residues. The germline V and J ends were trimmed by 2 bases and 4 bases, with 8 bases remaining between them. Per germline, CDR1 SGHTA and CDR2 FQGNSA. The DNA for the CDR3 is TGTGCCAGCAGCTTATATACGGTTAATGAAAAACTGTTTTTT. Translation gives CASSLYTVNEKLFF.

The V gene is TRBV7-9, the J gene TRBJ2-1, with 7 bases aligning to TRBD2. This CDR3 has 16 residues. The germline gives CDR1 SEHNR, CDR2 FQNEAQ (reference sequence). V gave up 0 bases and J gave up 7 bases; unmatched junction bases: 9. CDR3 coding DNA: TGTGCCAGCAGCTTAGCGGGCGGGAGTGTGGTGAATGAGCAGTTCTTC. Amino acid sequence: CASSLAGGSVVNEQFF.

This clonotype was counted between two and nine times. J is TRBJ2-7 and V is TRBV28, with 8 positions matching TRBD1. The J call may be mistaken, given a closer DNA end match to TRBJ2-5. Germline CDR1 is MDHEN and CDR2 is SYDVKM. The CDR3 spans 16 residues. The CDR3 protein is CASRKGPTGVGKTQYF. The DNA of the CDR3 is TGTGCCAGCAGAAAAGGCCCGACAGGGGTTGGAAAGACCCAGTACTTC.

J is TRBJ2-2 and V is TRBV24-1; 14 nucleotides align to TRBD2. Germline CDR1 and CDR2: KGHDR and SFDVKD. V shed 4 bases and J 0 bases; nucleotides not matched to a gene: 6. The CDR3 length is 19 residues. The CDR3 here is CATSDQPGLAGANTGELFF. Here the CDR3 DNA reads TGTGCCACCAGTGACCAGCCGGGACTAGCGGGAGCGAACACCGGGGAGCTGTTTTTT.

The chain uses TRBV29-1 and TRBJ2-7; 10 bases agree with TRBD1. Unmatched junction bases numbered 19, after V lost 6 bases and J lost 11 bases. Germline lookup yields CDR1 SQVTM and CDR2 ANQGSEA. The CDR3 consists of 15 residues. The CDR3 loop is CSVGTPGQGNADKYF. In DNA, the CDR3 is TGCAGCGTCGGAACTCCGGGACAGGGGAACGCTGATAAGTACTTC.